Listed here is a single TCR beta chain. The CDR3 runs 17 residues. In germline, CDR1 is SGHAT, CDR2 FQDESV (reference sequence). J gave up 3 bases and V 2 bases, and 10 bases lay outside the gene matches. This sample was included in a study of Tregs in tolerant kidney transplant recipients. Profiled with immunoSEQ multiplex PCR; TCRdb holds only in-frame clones, not every one. In the table there are about 77,000 clones, about 98% of which are singletons. The rearrangement joins TRBV11-1 to TRBJ2-1; 7 positions match TRBD2. The clonotype was recovered from a human donor who received a combined kidney and bone marrow transplant. This sample comprised CD4+ T cells from blood, obtained before the transplant. In DNA, the CDR3 is TGTGCCAGCAGCTTATCCCGGGGGAGGGCAGGCTACAATGAGCAGTTCTTC. Its translation is CASSLSRGRAGYNEQFF. The whole variable domain, remainder taken from reference TRBV11-1 and TRBJ2-1, is EAEVAQSPRYKITEKSQAVAFWCDPISGHATLYWYRQILGQGPELLVQFQDESVVDDSQLPKDRFSAERLKGVDSTLKIQPAELGDSAMYLCASSLSRGRAGYNEQFFGPGTRLTVL.